The present TCR beta chain was sequenced within a study of cytomegalovirus exposure and HLA in healthy donors. Study conclusions and caveats: Roughly uniform depth of sequencing across donors was assumed in presence/absence analyses.

PCR involved 60 Vbeta and 13 Jbeta primers. TCRdb's table, derived via immunoSEQ multiplex PCR, lists solely in-frame clones and lacks some. Of about 97,000 clones listed, 75% to 90% are singletons. The germline V and J ends were trimmed by 5 bases and 6 bases, with 17 bases remaining between them. The CDR3 runs 14 residues. The germline CDR1 and CDR2 sequences are LNHNV and YYDKDF (reference sequence). Worth noting for this clone: As yet, its antigen is unknown.

The chain carries TRBV15 and TRBJ2-7; tentative D call: TRBD1 (5 bases). Material for sequencing was PBMCs. The sequence was collected from a young man in good health and CMV-seronegative. In nucleotides, the CDR3 is TGTGCCACCAGCGGGGCACCGCCGGCAAGCGAGCAGTACTTC. Translated: CATSGAPPASEQYF.